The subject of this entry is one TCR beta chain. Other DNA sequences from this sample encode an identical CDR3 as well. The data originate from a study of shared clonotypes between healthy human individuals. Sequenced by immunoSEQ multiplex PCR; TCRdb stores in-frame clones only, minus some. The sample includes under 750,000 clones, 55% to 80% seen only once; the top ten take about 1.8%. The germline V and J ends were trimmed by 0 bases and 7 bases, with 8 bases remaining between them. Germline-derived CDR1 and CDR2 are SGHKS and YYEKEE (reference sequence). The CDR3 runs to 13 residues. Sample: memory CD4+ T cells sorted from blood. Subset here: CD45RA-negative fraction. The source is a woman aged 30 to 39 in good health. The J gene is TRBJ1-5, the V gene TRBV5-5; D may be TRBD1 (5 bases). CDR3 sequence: CASSLDWGQPQHF. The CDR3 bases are TGTGCCAGCAGCTTGGATTGGGGGCAGCCCCAGCATTTT.